The present T cell receptor beta chain was sequenced within a study of blood T cell repertoires in COVID-19. The V segment lost 7 bases and the J segment 5 bases; nucleotides outside the gene matches: 8. This CDR3 is 15 amino acids long. Germline V gene sequence: CDR1 MDHEN, CDR2 SYDVKM. Sequenced by immunoSEQ multiplex PCR; TCRdb stores in-frame clones only, minus some. This table has 360,000 or so clones, around 83% appearing once. The chain is built from TRBV28 and TRBJ1-6, with TRBD1 matching over 7 bases. The receptor was derived from a woman aged 45-60 years who had recovered from COVID-19. The sample taken for sequencing was PBMCs or T cells enriched from blood (not recorded which). The CDR3 DNA follows: TGTGCCAGCACCTACACCGGGACAGATAATTCACCCCTCCACTTT. This sequence encodes CASTYTGTDNSPLHF.